The 22 T cell receptor beta chains below were found in one sample sequenced in a study of blood T cell repertoires in COVID-19. The assay was immunoSEQ multiplex PCR, and TCRdb's table has in-frame clones only and misses some. The sample has approximately 150,000 clones; 85% to 90% are singletons. Sequenced: peripheral blood. The source is a woman in her 50s with active or convalescent COVID-19.

The rearrangement uses TRBV11-2 and TRBJ2-5, with D possibly matching TRBD2 (7 bases). The CDR3 totals 16 residues. CDR1 and CDR2 (germline): SGHAT, FQNNGV. The germline V and J ends were trimmed by 2 bases and 3 bases, with 16 bases remaining between them. The CDR3 DNA follows: TGTGCCAGCAGCTTAAGGGGGGGGACATTCGAAGAGACCCAGTACTTC. It encodes CASSLRGGTFEETQYF. Full variable domain (rest looked up from reference TRBV11-2 and TRBJ2-5): EAGVAQSPRYKIIEKRQSVAFWCNPISGHATLYWYQQILGQGPKLLIQFQNNGVVDDSQLPKDRFSAERLKGVDSTLKIQPAKLEDSAVYLCASSLRGGTFEETQYFGPGTRLLVL.

The rearrangement joins TRBV11-1 to TRBJ2-3, with 12 nucleotides matching TRBD1. The CDR3 is made up of 16 amino acids. The germline gives CDR1 SGHAT, CDR2 FQDESV (reference sequence). V was clipped by 1 base and J by 1 base; unmatched bases: 0. Here the CDR3 reads CASSLGDRGRTDTQYF. DNA of the CDR3: TGTGCCAGCAGCTTAGGGGACAGGGGGCGCACAGATACGCAGTATTTT.

The count of this clone is one. V usage is TRBV19 and J usage is TRBJ2-1; 11 nucleotides line up with TRBD1. Germline-derived CDR1 and CDR2 are LNHDA and SQIVND (reference sequence). The trim removed 7 bases at V and 7 bases at J, leaving 6 bases unmatched. This CDR3 is 14 amino acids long. CDR3 sequence (DNA): TGTGCCAGTACCGGACAGGGGGCGCGAAATGAGCAGTTCTTC. Protein: CASTGQGARNEQFF.

This clone was observed a single time. The rearrangement uses TRBV6-5 and TRBJ2-1, with D perhaps matching TRBD1 (6 bases). Trimming pared 6 bases from V and 10 bases from J, leaving 19 bases between. Germline CDR1 reads MNHEY; CDR2 reads SVGAGI. This CDR3 comprises 14 residues. The CDR3 DNA follows: TGTGCCAGCAGACGCTATGAACAGGGTTACGAGCAGTTCTTC. It specifies CASRRYEQGYEQFF.

The chain links TRBV6-5 to TRBJ1-2, with D perhaps TRBD1 (6 bases). From germline, CDR1 is MNHEY and CDR2 SVGAGI. The germline V and J ends were trimmed by 4 bases and 4 bases, with 13 bases remaining between them. The length of the CDR3 is 14 residues. CDR3 loop: CASSFSGTSYGYTF. The CDR3 DNA sequence: TGTGCCAGCAGTTTTTCCGGGACAAGCTATGGCTACACCTTC.

CDR3 sequence: CASSKGGQGSSTEAFF. The CDR3 DNA follows: TGTGCCAGCAGCAAAGGGGGACAGGGATCCAGCACTGAAGCTTTCTTT. The V call is TRBV21-1, the J call TRBJ1-1; the DNA was not compared with TRBD1, the D call given in the table. TRBV21-1 counts as a pseudogene. This CDR3 is 16 amino acids long.

This chain links TRBV25-1 with TRBJ1-6; possibly TRBD1 for D (6 bases). CDR1 is MGHDK, CDR2 SYGVNS, per germline. The CDR3 has 15 amino acids. V was pared by 3 bases and J by 8 bases, with 14 bases between. CDR3 amino acids: CASSDRGRGDSPLHF. The CDR3 DNA reads as TGTGCCAGCAGTGACAGGGGCCGGGGTGATTCACCCCTCCACTTT.

This chain links TRBV15 with TRBJ1-5; 7 nucleotides align to TRBD1. Germline V lookup: CDR1 LNHNV, CDR2 YYDKDF (reference sequence). The V segment lost 3 bases and the J segment 6 bases; nucleotides outside the gene matches: 5. This CDR3 has 14 residues. CDR3 sequence (DNA): TGTGCCACCAGCAGGGGAGCAGGGGGTCAGCCCCAGCATTTT. This translates into CATSRGAGGQPQHF.

This chain joins TRBV6-5 and TRBJ1-5; TRBD1 matches 8 bases. The CDR3 is 14 residues long. Germline values: CDR1 MNHEY, CDR2 SVGAGI. Trimming at V came to 6 bases and at J to 1 base, leaving 2 bases not matched to a gene. The CDR3 here is CASRGQGSNQPQHF. As DNA, the CDR3 is TGTGCCAGCAGAGGACAGGGAAGCAATCAGCCCCAGCATTTT.

The genes are TRBV7-2 and TRBJ2-1; TRBD2 agrees at 9 bases. The CDR3 spans 16 residues. V dropped 1 base and J dropped 6; count of bases not matched to a gene: 7. The germline V gene has CDR1 SGHTA and CDR2 FQGNSA. The CDR3 is CASSLEGGRGLNEQFF. In DNA form, the CDR3 reads TGTGCCAGCAGCTTAGAAGGCGGGAGGGGGCTCAATGAGCAGTTCTTC.

The genes are TRBV18 and TRBJ1-3; TRBD1 agrees at 7 bases. Trimming at V came to 5 bases and at J to 3 bases, leaving 7 bases not matched to a gene. The CDR3 length is 15 residues. The germline gives CDR1 KGHSH, CDR2 LQKENI. CDR3 sequence: CASSSGQAGGNTIYF. As DNA, the CDR3 is TGTGCCAGCTCATCCGGACAGGCGGGTGGAAACACCATATATTTT.

The chain carries TRBV11-3 and TRBJ2-2; 14 bases are a match to TRBD2. Germline V CDR1 and CDR2: SGHNT, YENEEA. The CDR3 length is 15 residues. The J segment lost 4 bases and the V segment lost 8 bases, leaving 3 bases of the junction unmatched. CDR3 coding DNA: TGTGCCAGCGGGACTAGCGGGGGAGTCACCGGGGAGCTGTTTTTT. It is translated as CASGTSGGVTGELFF.

The chain carries TRBV5-4 and TRBJ2-5, with 10 positions matching TRBD1. Germline V gene lookup returns CDR1 SGHNT and CDR2 YYREEE (reference sequence). Trimming took 4 bases from V and 5 from J; bases not matched to a gene: 8. The CDR3 loop spans 15 amino acids. The CDR3 DNA reads TGTGCCAGCAGCGATCGACAGGGGGCTAGTGAGACCCAGTACTTC. It codes for CASSDRQGASETQYF.

The V call is TRBV27, the J call TRBJ2-3; perhaps TRBD2 as D (6 bases). Germline-derived CDR1 and CDR2 are MNHEY and SMNVEV (reference sequence). V lost 6 bases and J 4 bases, leaving 11 bases between the germline ends. This CDR3 is 13 amino acids long. The CDR3 DNA reads as TGTGCCAGCAGAGTAGCGGATGCAGATACGCAGTATTTT. Encoded protein: CASRVADADTQYF.

The J gene is TRBJ2-2, the V gene TRBV3-1 (or the pseudogene TRBV3-2); D call uncertain. Germline V gives CDR1 LGHDT, CDR2 YNNKEL (reference sequence). The CDR3 is 14 amino acids. V gave up 4 bases and J gave up 4 bases, with 10 bases separating them. The CDR3 here is CASSLASGTGELFF. The CDR3 DNA reads TGTGCCAGCAGCCTCGCATCAGGCACCGGGGAGCTGTTTTTT.

V usage is TRBV18 and J usage is TRBJ1-2; D unresolved. Per the germline V gene, CDR1 is KGHSH and CDR2 is LQKENI. The length of the CDR3 is 15 residues. Trimming took off 5 bases at V and 6 bases at J, with 19 bases between the two ends. The CDR3 is CASSSPVGYVDGYTF. In DNA, the CDR3 is TGTGCCAGCTCATCTCCGGTGGGCTACGTCGATGGCTACACCTTC.

This clone was picked up a small number of times. The chain recombines TRBV15 with TRBJ1-3, with 7 nucleotides matching TRBD1. Germline trimming cut 0 bases from V and 9 bases from J; bases unmatched to any gene: 11. Germline V gene lookup returns CDR1 LNHNV and CDR2 YYDKDF (reference sequence). The CDR3 totals 16 residues. CDR3 bases: TGTGCCACCAGCAGAGATTCGACAGGGATTCTAGGCACCATATATTTT. Its protein product is CATSRDSTGILGTIYF.

The V call is TRBV18, the J call TRBJ2-7; 7 bases map to TRBD1. In germline, CDR1 is KGHSH, CDR2 LQKENI. The length of the CDR3 is 16 residues. Trimming took 3 bases from V and 3 from J; bases not matched to a gene: 11. The CDR3 reads CASSPQAGTVHYEQYF. CDR3 in DNA: TGTGCCAGCTCACCGCAAGCCGGGACAGTACACTACGAGCAGTACTTC.

The chain carries TRBV19 and TRBJ2-6; 7 bases are shared with TRBD2. The CDR3 spans 18 residues. Looked up from germline, CDR1 is LNHDA and CDR2 is SQIVND (reference sequence). The V and J ends lost 6 bases and 2 bases, in that order; junction bases with no gene match: 13. The CDR3 spells CASSKAGIGSTGANVLTF. The DNA for the CDR3 is TGTGCCAGTAGCAAAGCGGGAATAGGCTCAACTGGGGCCAACGTCCTGACTTTC.

The rearrangement uses TRBV6-5 and TRBJ1-4; 7 bases are shared with TRBD1. J gave up 1 base and V 6 bases, and 2 bases lay outside the gene matches. Germline CDR1 and CDR2: MNHEY and SVGAGI. This CDR3 has 14 amino acids. In nucleotides, the CDR3 is TGTGCCAGCAGACAGGGGAAAACTAATGAAAAACTGTTTTTT. It is translated as CASRQGKTNEKLFF.

The chain combines TRBV28 with TRBJ1-2; D possibly corresponds to TRBD1 (6 bases). The germline V and J ends were trimmed by 4 bases and 0 bases, with 9 bases remaining between them. The CDR3 spans 14 residues. Germline V gene lookup returns CDR1 MDHEN and CDR2 SYDVKM. The CDR3 here is CASSSGQSNYGYTF. In nucleotides, the CDR3 is TGTGCCAGCAGTTCTGGACAGTCTAACTATGGCTACACCTTC.

V is TRBV9 and J is TRBJ1-2; D gene uncertain. Germline V lookup: CDR1 SGDLS, CDR2 YYNGEE. This CDR3 is 13 amino acids long. V was trimmed by 0 bases and J by 7 bases, leaving 10 bases between them. The CDR3 reads CASSVETNSGYTF. As DNA, the CDR3 is TGTGCCAGCAGCGTAGAGACTAATTCTGGCTACACCTTC.